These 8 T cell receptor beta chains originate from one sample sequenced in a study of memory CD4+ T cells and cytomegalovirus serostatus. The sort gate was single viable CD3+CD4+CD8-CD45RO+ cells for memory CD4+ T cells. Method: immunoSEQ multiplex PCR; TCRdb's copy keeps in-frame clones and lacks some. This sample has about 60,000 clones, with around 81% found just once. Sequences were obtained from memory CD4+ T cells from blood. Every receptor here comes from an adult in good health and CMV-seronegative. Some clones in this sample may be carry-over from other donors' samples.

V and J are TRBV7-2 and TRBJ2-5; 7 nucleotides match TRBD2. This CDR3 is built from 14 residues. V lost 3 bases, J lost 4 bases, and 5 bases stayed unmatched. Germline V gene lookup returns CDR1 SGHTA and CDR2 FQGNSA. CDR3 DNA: TGTGCCAGCAGCTTGAATACGGGAGGAGAGACCCAGTACTTC. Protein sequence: CASSLNTGGETQYF.

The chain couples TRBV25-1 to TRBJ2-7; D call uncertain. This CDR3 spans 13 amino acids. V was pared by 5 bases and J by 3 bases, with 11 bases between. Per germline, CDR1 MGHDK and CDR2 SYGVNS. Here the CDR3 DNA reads TGTGCCAGCAGTAGCCAGGCGCACTACGAGCAGTACTTC. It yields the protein CASSSQAHYEQYF.

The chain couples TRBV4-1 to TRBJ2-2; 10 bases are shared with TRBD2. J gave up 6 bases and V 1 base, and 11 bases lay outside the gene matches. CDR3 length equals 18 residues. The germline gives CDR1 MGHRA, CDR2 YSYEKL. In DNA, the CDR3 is TGCGCCAGCAGCCAAGGCCTAGCGGGGGCCCGGGGGGCCGGGGAGCTGTTTTTT. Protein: CASSQGLAGARGAGELFF.

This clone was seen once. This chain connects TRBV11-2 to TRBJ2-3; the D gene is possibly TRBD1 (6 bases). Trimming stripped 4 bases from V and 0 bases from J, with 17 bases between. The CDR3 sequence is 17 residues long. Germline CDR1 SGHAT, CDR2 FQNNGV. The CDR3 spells CASSSSRGRMSTDTQYF. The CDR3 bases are TGTGCCAGCAGCTCTTCCAGGGGACGTATGAGCACAGATACGCAGTATTTT.

The CDR3 reads CASSIGGGADYGYTF. CDR3 sequence (DNA): TGTGCCAGTAGTATAGGAGGCGGGGCGGACTATGGCTACACCTTC. The J gene is TRBJ1-2, the V gene TRBV19, with a possible D match to TRBD1 (5 bases). In germline, CDR1 is LNHDA, CDR2 SQIVND (reference sequence). The V gene lost 1 base and the J gene lost 3 bases, with 12 bases spanning the gap. The CDR3 runs 15 residues.

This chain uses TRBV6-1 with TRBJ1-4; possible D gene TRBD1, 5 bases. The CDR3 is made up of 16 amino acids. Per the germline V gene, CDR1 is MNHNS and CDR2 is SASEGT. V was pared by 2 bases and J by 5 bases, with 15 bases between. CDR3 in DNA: TGTGCCAGCAGTGAACAATACAGGAGTCCGAATGAAAAACTGTTTTTT. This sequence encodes CASSEQYRSPNEKLFF.

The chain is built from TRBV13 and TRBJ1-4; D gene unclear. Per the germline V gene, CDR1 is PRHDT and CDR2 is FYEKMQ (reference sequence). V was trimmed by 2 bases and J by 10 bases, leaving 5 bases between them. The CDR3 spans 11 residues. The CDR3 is CASSLRGKLFF. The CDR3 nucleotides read TGTGCCAGCAGCTTACGTGGAAAACTGTTTTTT.

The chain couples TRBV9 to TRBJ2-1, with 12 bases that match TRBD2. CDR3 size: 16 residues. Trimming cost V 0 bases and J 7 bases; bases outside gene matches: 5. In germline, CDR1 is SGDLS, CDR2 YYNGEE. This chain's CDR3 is CASSVGGTSGPNEQFF. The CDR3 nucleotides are TGTGCCAGCAGCGTAGGAGGGACTAGCGGGCCAAATGAGCAGTTCTTC.